This T cell receptor (beta chain) derives from a study of shared clonotypes between healthy human individuals. From CD4+ cells came CD45RA+ naive and CD45RA-negative memory subsets. To note about this clone: No antigen is known for it.

TCRdb keeps only in-frame clones here, not all; method: immunoSEQ multiplex PCR. The sample carries fewer than 1.6 million clones, about 98.5% recorded once. Findings and limits, study-wide: Non-shared clonotypes were found to have lower generation probabilities than the clonotypes that were shared by all four of the sorted-subset donors.

The CDR3 runs 13 residues. Per the germline V gene, CDR1 is MNHNS and CDR2 is SASEGT. V was shortened by 4 bases and J by 6 bases, with 12 bases between the two germline ends. The clonotype comes from a man aged 25-40 years in good health. Sequencing was done on a sample of naive CD4+ T cells sorted from blood. Subset reported: CD45RA+ positively selected. The V gene is TRBV6-1, the J gene TRBJ1-1; D is unresolved. This CDR3 reads CASSAQTRAEAFF. CDR3 DNA: TGTGCCAGCAGTGCCCAGACGCGGGCTGAAGCTTTCTTT.